The clone carrying this T cell receptor (beta chain) occurred many times. The antigen is not known. The entry originates in a study of post-analysis software for immune sequencing data. TCR beta cDNA libraries included unique molecular identifiers. TCRdb redid the calling of the PCR reads with MiXCR, one entry per CDR3 protein. The table lists about 400,000 distinct CDR3 sequences, roughly 38% of them singletons. General study points: Compared against controls, patients with multiple sclerosis displayed significantly lower normalized Chao1 diversity. By F measure, samples from a shared preparation batch strongly co-clustered.

Sequenced input: blood. This receptor was identified in a girl under 18 with multiple sclerosis.

The CDR3 coding sequence is TGCGCCAGCAGCTCCAAGCGGGACAGGAGCTCCTACGAGCAGTACTTC. This translates into CASSSKRDRSSYEQYF. The J gene is TRBJ2-7, the V gene TRBV5-1, with a weak D call TRBD1 (8 bases). The V gene's germline CDR1 is SGHRS and CDR2 YFSETQ. V was cut by 3 bases and J by 0 bases, with 16 bases left in between. The CDR3 covers 16 residues. Using reference TRBV5-1 and TRBJ2-7 for the parts outside the CDR3, the full variable domain is KAGVTQTPRYLIKTRGQQVTLSCSPISGHRSVSWYQQTPGQGLQFLFEYFSETQRNKGNFPGRFSGRQFSNSRSEMNVSTLELGDSALYLCASSSKRDRSSYEQYFGPGTRLTVT.